One and the same sample provided the 18 T cell receptor beta chains below, sequenced in a study of shared clonotypes between healthy human individuals. Positively selected for CCR7, the CD45RO-negative cells used as naive CD8 cells excluded terminally differentiated effector memory CD45RA+ cells. Profiling relied on immunoSEQ multiplex PCR, and the TCRdb table lists in-frame clones only, not all of them. This table holds about 2 million clones, just under 95% found once. The specimen was naive CD8+ T cells sorted from blood. The receptor set was obtained from a man younger than 35 in good health.

The rearrangement uses TRBV4-1 and TRBJ2-7; 8 bases match TRBD1. Germline V gives CDR1 MGHRA, CDR2 YSYEKL. The V segment lost 2 bases and the J segment 10 bases; nucleotides outside the gene matches: 4. The CDR3 sequence is 12 residues long. The CDR3 DNA reads TGCGCCAGCAGCCAACTGACAGGGGATCAGTACTTC. This codes for CASSQLTGDQYF.

Regarding this clone: This CDR3 is also generated by other DNA sequences in the sample. This chain links TRBV27 with TRBJ2-7; D gene unclear. Germline loops: CDR1 MNHEY, CDR2 SMNVEV (reference sequence). V gave up 3 bases and J gave up 1 base, with 7 bases separating them. This CDR3 spans 13 amino acids. The CDR3 sequence is CASSFRASYEQYF. Here the CDR3 DNA reads TGTGCCAGCAGTTTCCGGGCATCCTACGAGCAGTACTTC.

The chain uses TRBV7-9 and TRBJ2-7; D is unclear. The CDR3 loop spans 15 amino acids. V lost 5 bases, J lost 3 bases, and 17 bases lay in between. The germline CDR1 and CDR2 sequences are SEHNR and FQNEAQ (reference sequence). The CDR3 here is CASSPTGLLHYEQYF. The CDR3, as DNA: TGTGCCAGCAGCCCCACCGGGCTGCTTCACTACGAGCAGTACTTC.

Only a few counts were recorded for this clone. The CDR3 DNA follows: TGTGCCAGCAGTGGGACAGGCAGTGGAAACACCATATATTTT. Its translation is CASSGTGSGNTIYF. The V gene is TRBV6-6, the J gene TRBJ1-3; TRBD1 matches at 8 bases. Germline V CDR1 and CDR2: MNHNY, SVGAGI (reference sequence). CDR3 length: 14 amino acids. J lost 3 bases, V lost 5 bases, and 3 bases had no gene match.

This clone appeared once. Other DNA sequences in this sample translate to the same CDR3. The rearrangement uses TRBV13 and TRBJ2-3; D gene ambiguous. V lost 1 base, J lost 6 bases, and 8 bases lay in between. Germline V gene lookup returns CDR1 PRHDT and CDR2 FYEKMQ (reference sequence). The CDR3 totals 13 residues. The CDR3 region has the DNA TGTGCCAGCAGCTTAGAGGGTGCCGATACGCAGTATTTT. Translating gives CASSLEGADTQYF.

This chain connects TRBV6-5 to TRBJ2-1, with TRBD2 matching over 11 bases. Germline lookup yields CDR1 MNHEY and CDR2 SVGAGI. Unmatched junction bases numbered 6, after V lost 1 base and J lost 10 bases. The CDR3 has 15 amino acids. In DNA form, the CDR3 reads TGTGCCAGCAGTTACTTGACTAGCGGGGAGAGGGAGCAGTTCTTC. This gives the protein CASSYLTSGEREQFF.

The V call is TRBV5-4, the J call TRBJ2-5; D tentatively fits TRBD1 or TRBD2 (5 bases each). The V end lost 5 bases, the J end lost 1 base, and 18 bases lay between the germline ends. This CDR3 contains 16 residues. CDR1 is SGHNT, CDR2 YYREEE, per germline (reference sequence). The CDR3 DNA reads as TGTGCCAGCAGTTCTGGGGACCAAGGGGCCCAAGAGACCCAGTACTTC. It encodes CASSSGDQGAQETQYF.

V is TRBV6-5 and J is TRBJ2-7, with D perhaps matching TRBD2 (6 bases). This CDR3 is 16 amino acids long. Trimming pared 2 bases from V and 2 bases from J, leaving 16 bases between. Germline V lookup: CDR1 MNHEY, CDR2 SVGAGI. CDR3 amino acids: CASSYGGTAFPYEQYF. The CDR3 coding sequence is TGTGCCAGCAGTTACGGGGGGACGGCCTTTCCCTACGAGCAGTACTTC.

The V call is TRBV18, the J call TRBJ1-2; 10 bases line up with TRBD1. The CDR3 consists of 15 residues. Looked up from germline, CDR1 is KGHSH and CDR2 is LQKENI. With 0 bases clipped from V and 5 bases from J, the junction kept 3 bases outside the gene matches. The CDR3 here is CASSPPGTGVYGYTF. In nucleotides, the CDR3 is TGTGCCAGCTCACCACCGGGGACAGGGGTATATGGCTACACCTTC.

This clone was observed once. The chain links TRBV4-1 to TRBJ1-1, with TRBD1 identical over 7 bases. Germline CDR1 is MGHRA and CDR2 is YSYEKL. The ends lost 4 bases at V and 0 bases at J; junction bases unmatched: 2. CDR3 length equals 14 residues. DNA for the CDR3: TGCGCCAGCAGCCTACAGGGGATGAACACTGAAGCTTTCTTT. This gives the protein CASSLQGMNTEAFF.

In DNA form, the CDR3 reads TGTGCCAGCAAGGAAGAAGACGGCCCCTCCTACGAGCAGTACTTC. It encodes CASKEEDGPSYEQYF. The chain joins TRBV7-6 to TRBJ2-7; D uncertain. The V end lost 7 bases, the J end lost 0 bases, and 16 bases lay between the germline ends. Germline V gene lookup returns CDR1 SGHVS and CDR2 FNYEAQ. The CDR3 totals 15 residues.

The J gene is TRBJ1-6, the V gene TRBV28; 11 positions match TRBD1. Germline V gene lookup returns CDR1 MDHEN and CDR2 SYDVKM. The CDR3 is 17 amino acids. The trim removed 4 bases at V and 6 bases at J, leaving 8 bases unmatched. CDR3 bases: TGTGCCAGCAGTTCAGGGACAGGGGGATTTCCTAATTCACCCCTCCACTTT. It specifies CASSSGTGGFPNSPLHF.

Details on this clone: The identical CDR3 is also encoded by other nucleotide sequences in the sample. J is TRBJ1-5 and V is TRBV11-2; D is unclear. Looked up from germline, CDR1 is SGHAT and CDR2 is FQNNGV. The CDR3 consists of 15 residues. V lost 1 base, J lost 0 bases, and 7 bases lay in between. The CDR3 DNA reads as TGTGCCAGCAGCTTAGGGGGTTATAGCAATCAGCCCCAGCATTTT. The encoded protein is CASSLGGYSNQPQHF.

V and J are TRBV2 and TRBJ1-1; 8 bases align to TRBD1. Germline V gene lookup returns CDR1 SNHLY and CDR2 FYNNEI. V lost 6 bases, J lost 0 bases, and 9 bases stayed unmatched. The CDR3 extends over 16 amino acids. The DNA of the CDR3 is TGTGCCAGCAGGGAGACCGGGACAGGCATGAACACTGAAGCTTTCTTT. It translates to CASRETGTGMNTEAFF.

The chain employs TRBV6-5 and TRBJ2-7, with D perhaps TRBD2 (5 bases). Germline CDR1 MNHEY, CDR2 SVGAGI. The V end lost 5 bases, the J end lost 3 bases, and 11 bases lay between the germline ends. CDR3 length equals 13 residues. The CDR3 nucleotides read TGTGCCAGCAGTACGACGGGATTCTACGAGCAGTACTTC. This gives the protein CASSTTGFYEQYF.

The chain is built from TRBV5-8 and TRBJ2-7, with D perhaps TRBD1 (5 bases). CDR3 size: 14 residues. Germline loops: CDR1 SGHTS, CDR2 YDEGEE. The V gene lost 0 bases and the J gene lost 4 bases, with 11 bases spanning the gap. DNA for the CDR3: TGTGCCAGCAGCTTGGCCGCCAGGGCGTACGAGCAGTACTTC. Its translation is CASSLAARAYEQYF. Supplemented by reference TRBV5-8 and TRBJ2-7, the full variable domain reads EAGVTQSPTHLIKTRGQQATLRCSPISGHTSVYWYQQALGLGLQFLLWYDEGEERNRGNFPPRFSGRQFPNYSSELNVNALELEDSALYLCASSLAARAYEQYFGPGTRLTVT.

This clone was observed once. The chain links TRBV10-3 to TRBJ2-3; D might be TRBD2 (6 bases). The CDR3 sequence is 15 residues long. Germline V CDR1 and CDR2: ENHRY, SYGVKD. Trimming cost V 4 bases and J 0 bases, with 11 bases left between them. CDR3 amino acids: CAISAEGTSTDTQYF. In DNA, the CDR3 is TGTGCCATCAGTGCGGAGGGGACTAGCACAGATACGCAGTATTTT.

V is TRBV5-8 and J is TRBJ1-6; 9 positions agree with TRBD1. CDR1 and CDR2 (germline): SGHTS, YDEGEE. This CDR3 spans 16 amino acids. V lost 7 bases, J lost 11 bases, and 16 bases stayed unmatched. DNA for the CDR3: TGTGCCAGCGGATTAATACAGGGGGCGCTTAGCCCACCCCTCCACTTT. Protein sequence: CASGLIQGALSPPLHF.